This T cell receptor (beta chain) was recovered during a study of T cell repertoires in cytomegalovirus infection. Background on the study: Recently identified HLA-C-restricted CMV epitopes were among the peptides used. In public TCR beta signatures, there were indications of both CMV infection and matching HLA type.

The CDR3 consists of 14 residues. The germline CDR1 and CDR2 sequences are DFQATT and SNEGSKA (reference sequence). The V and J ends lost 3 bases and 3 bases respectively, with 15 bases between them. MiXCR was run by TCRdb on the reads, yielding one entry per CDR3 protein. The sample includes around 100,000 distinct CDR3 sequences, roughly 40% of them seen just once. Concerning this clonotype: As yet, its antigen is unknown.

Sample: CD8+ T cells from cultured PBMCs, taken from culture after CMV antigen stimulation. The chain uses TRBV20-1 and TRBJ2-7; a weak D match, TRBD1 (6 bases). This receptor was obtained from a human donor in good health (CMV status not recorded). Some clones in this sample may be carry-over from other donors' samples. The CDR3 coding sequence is TGCAGTGCTAGCGGACAGCAACTTATCTACGAGCAGTACTTC. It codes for CSASGQQLIYEQYF.